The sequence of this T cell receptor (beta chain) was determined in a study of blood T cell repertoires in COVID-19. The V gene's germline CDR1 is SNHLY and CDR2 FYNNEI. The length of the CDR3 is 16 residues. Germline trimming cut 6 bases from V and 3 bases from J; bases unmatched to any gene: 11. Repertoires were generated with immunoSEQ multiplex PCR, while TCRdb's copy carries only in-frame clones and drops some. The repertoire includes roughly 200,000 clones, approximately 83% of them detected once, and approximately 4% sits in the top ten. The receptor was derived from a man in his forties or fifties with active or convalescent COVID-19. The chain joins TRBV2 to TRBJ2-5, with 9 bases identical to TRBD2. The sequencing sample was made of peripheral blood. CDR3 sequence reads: CASSALGSGGKETQYF. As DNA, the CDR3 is TGTGCCAGCAGCGCCTTGGGTAGCGGGGGAAAAGAGACCCAGTACTTC.